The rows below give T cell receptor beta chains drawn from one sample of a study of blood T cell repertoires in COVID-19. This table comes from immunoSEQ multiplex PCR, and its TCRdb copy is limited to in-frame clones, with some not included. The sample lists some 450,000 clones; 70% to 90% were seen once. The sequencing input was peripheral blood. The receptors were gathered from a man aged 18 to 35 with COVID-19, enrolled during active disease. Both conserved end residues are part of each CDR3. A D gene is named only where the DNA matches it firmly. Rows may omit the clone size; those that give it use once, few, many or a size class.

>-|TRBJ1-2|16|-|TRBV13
TGTGCCAGCAGCGCATTCAAAAAATCGACAGGTGACGGCTACACCTTC
CASSAFKKSTGDGYTF
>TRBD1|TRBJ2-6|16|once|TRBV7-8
TGTGCCAGCAGCAATACAGGGGACTCTGGGGCCAACGTCCTGACTTTC
CASSNTGDSGANVLTF
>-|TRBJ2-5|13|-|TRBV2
TGTGCCAGCAGTGAAGCGCATAGGAGAGACCAGTACTTC
CASSEAHRRDQYF
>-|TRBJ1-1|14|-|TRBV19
TGTGCCAGTAGTGGGGTCAGGGAGAACACTGAAGCTTTCTTT
CASSGVRENTEAFF
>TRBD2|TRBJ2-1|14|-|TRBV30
TGTGCCTGGAGTGGGCTAGCGGGAGGGATTGAGCAGTTCTTC
CAWSGLAGGIEQFF
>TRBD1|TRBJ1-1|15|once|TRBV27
TGTGCCAGCAGTTCCCTGGACAGGATACGACTCGGAGCTTTCTTT
CASSSLDRIRLGAFF
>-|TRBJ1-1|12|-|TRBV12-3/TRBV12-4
TGTGCCAGCAGCTTACAGGGTACTGAAGCTTTCTTT
CASSLQGTEAFF
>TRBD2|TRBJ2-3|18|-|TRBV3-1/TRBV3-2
TGTGCCAGCAGCCAGGAGCTATTGATCAGCGGGGGGGCAGATACGCAGTATTTT
CASSQELLISGGADTQYF
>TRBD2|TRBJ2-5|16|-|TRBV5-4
TGTGCCAGCAGCCTAACGCAACTAGCGGGAGAAGAGACCCAGTACTTC
CASSLTQLAGEETQYF
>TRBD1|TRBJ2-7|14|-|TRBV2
TGTGCCAGTAGCCGGGACAGGGGATTCCACGAGCAGTACTTC
CASSRDRGFHEQYF
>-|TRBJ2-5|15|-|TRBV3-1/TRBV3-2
TGTGCCAGCAGCCAAGATATGCGAGCACAAGAGACCCAGTACTTC
CASSQDMRAQETQYF
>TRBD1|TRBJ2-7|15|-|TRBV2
TGTGCCAGCAGGATTTTGACAGGGACCTCCTACGAGCAGTACTTC
CASRILTGTSYEQYF
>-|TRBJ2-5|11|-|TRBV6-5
TGTGCCACGTCCTCCGGGGAGACCCAGTACTTC
CATSSGETQYF
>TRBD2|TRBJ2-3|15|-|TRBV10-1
TGCGCCAGCAGTGAGTGGAGTCGGACTAGAGATACGCAGTATTTT
CASSEWSRTRDTQYF
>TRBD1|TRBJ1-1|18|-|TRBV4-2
TGTGCCAGCAGCCCGCGGTCCGGGACAGGGATCTGGGACACTGAAGCTTTCTTT
CASSPRSGTGIWDTEAFF
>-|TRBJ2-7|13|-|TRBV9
TGTGCCAGCAGCCCCCCAAACTCCTACGAGCAGTACTTC
CASSPPNSYEQYF
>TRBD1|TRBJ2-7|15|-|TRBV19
TGTGCCAGTTCACCGGGACAGGGAAGGACGGGAGAGCAGTACTTC
CASSPGQGRTGEQYF
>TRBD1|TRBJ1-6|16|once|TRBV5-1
TGCGCCAGCAGCCAGGCTCACGGGACAGGGAATTCACCCCTCCACTTT
CASSQAHGTGNSPLHF
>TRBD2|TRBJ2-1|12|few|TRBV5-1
TGCGCCAGCAGGCGGGAGGGCAATGAGCAGTTCTTC
CASRREGNEQFF
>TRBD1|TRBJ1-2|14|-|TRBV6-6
TGTGCCAGCAGTATAGACAGGGCTAACTATGGCTACACCTTC
CASSIDRANYGYTF
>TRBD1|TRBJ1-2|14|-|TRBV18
TGTGCCAGCTCACCGGGACAGGGGGTTCATGGCTACACCTTC
CASSPGQGVHGYTF
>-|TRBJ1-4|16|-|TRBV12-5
TGTGCTAGTGGTTCGACCTCAGGGGCAACTAATGAAAAACTGTTTTTT
CASGSTSGATNEKLFF
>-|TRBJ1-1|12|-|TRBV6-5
TGTGCCAGCAGCCAGGGTAGAAGGGAAGCTTTCTTT
CASSQGRREAFF
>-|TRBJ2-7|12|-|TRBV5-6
TGTGCCAGCAGCTTGCAGGGTTACGAGCAGTACTTC
CASSLQGYEQYF
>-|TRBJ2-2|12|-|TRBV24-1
TGTGCCACGCTCGGAGGGACCGGGGAGCTGTTTTTT
CATLGGTGELFF
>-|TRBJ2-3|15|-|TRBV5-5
TGTGCCAGCAGCTTGCGGCCTGAGGGCACAGATACGCAGTATTTT
CASSLRPEGTDTQYF
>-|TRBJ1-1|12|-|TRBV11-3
TGTGCCAGCAGCCTTGGACAGCTTGAAGCTTTCTTT
CASSLGQLEAFF
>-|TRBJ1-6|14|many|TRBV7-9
TGTGCCAGCAGCTTGGAACAGTATAATTCACCCCTCCACTTT
CASSLEQYNSPLHF
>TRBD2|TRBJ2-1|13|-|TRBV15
TGTGCCACCAGCCCCTCAGCGGGGTATGAGCAGTTCTTC
CATSPSAGYEQFF
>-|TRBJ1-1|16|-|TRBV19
TGTGCCAGTAGTGTCGGGACAAGGGGGATGAACACTGAAGCTTTCTTT
CASSVGTRGMNTEAFF
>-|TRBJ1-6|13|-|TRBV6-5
TGTGCCACCACCCGACAGGCCGATTCACCCCTCCACTTT
CATTRQADSPLHF
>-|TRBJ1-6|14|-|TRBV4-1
TGCGCCAGCAGCCAAGATCCATCGGTTTCACCCCTCCACTTT
CASSQDPSVSPLHF
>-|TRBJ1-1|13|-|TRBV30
TGTGCCTGGAGTGTAGTGAGGGACACTGAAGCTTTCTTT
CAWSVVRDTEAFF
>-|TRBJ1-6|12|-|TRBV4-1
TGCGCCAGCAGCCACTTTGATTCACCCCTCCACTTT
CASSHFDSPLHF
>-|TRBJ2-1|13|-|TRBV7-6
TGTGCCAGCAGCAGAGGACTGGACCTTGAGCAGTTCTTC
CASSRGLDLEQFF
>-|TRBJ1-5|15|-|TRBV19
TGTGCCAGTAGTATAGGGGGGCAGAGCAATCAGCCCCAGCATTTT
CASSIGGQSNQPQHF
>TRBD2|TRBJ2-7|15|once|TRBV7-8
TGTGCCAGCAGCTTAGTTAGCGGGAGCCAAAACGAGCAGTACTTC
CASSLVSGSQNEQYF
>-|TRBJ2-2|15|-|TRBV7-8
TGTGCCAGCAGCCGAGAGGGGCTCGGCACCGGGGAGCTGTTTTTT
CASSREGLGTGELFF
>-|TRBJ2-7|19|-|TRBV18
TGTGCCAGCTCACCACCGGTGGGACTCATTCCCTATGAATCGGACGAGCAGTACTTC
CASSPPVGLIPYESDEQYF
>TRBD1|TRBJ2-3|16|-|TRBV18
TGTGCCAGCTCTCCAAGGACAGGGTTTAGCACAGATACGCAGTATTTT
CASSPRTGFSTDTQYF
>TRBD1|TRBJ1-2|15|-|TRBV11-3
TGTGCCAGCAGCTTCTCGGGACAGGGCAGGGGTGGCTACACCTTC
CASSFSGQGRGGYTF